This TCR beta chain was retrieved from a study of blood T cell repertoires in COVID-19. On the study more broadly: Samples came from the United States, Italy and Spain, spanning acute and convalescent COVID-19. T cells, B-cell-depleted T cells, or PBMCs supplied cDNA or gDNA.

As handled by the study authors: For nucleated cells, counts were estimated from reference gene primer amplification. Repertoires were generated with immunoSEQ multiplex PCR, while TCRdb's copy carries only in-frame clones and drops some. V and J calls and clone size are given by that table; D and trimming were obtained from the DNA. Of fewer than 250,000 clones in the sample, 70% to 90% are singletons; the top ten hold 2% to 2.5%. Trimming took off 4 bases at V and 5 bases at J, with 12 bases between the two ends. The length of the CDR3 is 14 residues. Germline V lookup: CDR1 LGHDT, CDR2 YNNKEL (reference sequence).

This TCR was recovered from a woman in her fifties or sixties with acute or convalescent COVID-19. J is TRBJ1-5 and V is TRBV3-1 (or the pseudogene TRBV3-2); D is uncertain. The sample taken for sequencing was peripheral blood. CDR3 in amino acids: CASSLLGGDQPQHF. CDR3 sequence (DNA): TGTGCCAGCAGCCTATTGGGAGGCGATCAGCCCCAGCATTTT.